A selection of T cell receptor beta chains follows, all from one sample in a study of neurological immune-mediated disorders. Each CDR3 protein gets one entry after TCRdb re-called the 5' RACE reads with MiXCR. The sample carries fewer than 80,000 distinct CDR3 sequences, around 4.8% recorded once. The sample was PBMCs. The receptors originated from a woman aged 50 to 60 with multiple sclerosis. Both conserved end residues are part of each CDR3.

>TRBJ2-2|TRBV5-1
CASTPGGNTGELFF
>TRBJ2-5|TRBV29-1
CSGERGSETQYF
>TRBJ2-2|TRBV5-1
CASSLALATGELFF
>TRBJ1-1|TRBV7-8
CASSLEGGDRRGNTEAFF
>TRBJ1-2|TRBV3-1
CASSPGGKDYGYTF
>TRBJ2-4|TRBV2
CASRRGQAAKNIQYF
>TRBJ2-1|TRBV5-4
CASSFAGGRYNEQFF
>TRBJ2-5|TRBV7-2
CASSLRRETQYF
>TRBJ2-2|TRBV7-7
CASSFRLAVNTGELFF
>TRBJ2-1|TRBV7-3
CASSFPGTNEQFF
>TRBJ1-2|TRBV29-1
CSVEWTGQNYGYTF
>TRBJ1-6|TRBV5-1
CASSFEGVAGNSPLHF
>TRBJ2-1|TRBV11-2
CASSLGLTGPKGEQFF
>TRBJ1-6|TRBV5-1
CASSAGLMNSPLNF
>TRBJ1-2|TRBV7-2
CASSSRSGGANYGYTF
>TRBJ1-4|TRBV7-9
CASSWGQGKEKPFF
>TRBJ2-2|TRBV7-3
CASSQQGAGELFF
>TRBJ2-3|TRBV24-1
CATSDPRGLGTDTQYF
>TRBJ2-1|TRBV4-3
CASSQVSGDSEQFF
>TRBJ1-6|TRBV28
CASTSYNSPLNF
>TRBJ2-2|TRBV11-2
CASSLDWAGELFF
>TRBJ2-3|TRBV7-2
CASSLSFGVAPDTQYF
>TRBJ2-3|TRBV7-3
CASSSSLDTQYF
>TRBJ2-1|TRBV12-3/TRBV12-4
CASSFSGGAGNEQFF
>TRBJ1-5|TRBV7-8
CASSSGPALDQPQHF
>TRBJ1-3|TRBV20-1
CSAQKGEPLGNTIYF
>TRBJ2-7|TRBV7-6
CASSDRPGQGASQYEQYF
>TRBJ2-5|TRBV5-1
CASRQLPQETQYF
>TRBJ2-2|TRBV28
CASSQPGTGLWGELFF
>TRBJ2-5|TRBV12-3/TRBV12-4
CASSLYAQETQYF
>TRBJ2-5|TRBV27
CASSPLPLDGNLGETQYF
>TRBJ1-3|TRBV5-1
CASSLGAVSGNTIYF
>TRBJ2-5|TRBV11-2
CASSLDGGITKETQYF
>TRBJ1-5|TRBV3-1
CASSQGTQGAQPQHF
>TRBJ2-1|TRBV11-2
CASTGTAYNEQFF
>TRBJ1-2|TRBV7-8
CAIGGQTPYGYTF
>TRBJ1-5|TRBV5-1
CASSLEGQPQHF
>TRBJ1-1|TRBV10-3
CAISATTQGKAFF
>TRBJ1-6|TRBV6-6
CASYRGSNSPLHF
>TRBJ1-1|TRBV11-2
CASTGEWWATEAFF